This T cell receptor (beta chain) was documented in a study of T-cell reconstitution after alpha-beta-depleted transplantation in children. The V end lost 0 bases, the J end lost 6 bases, and 17 bases lay between the germline ends. The CDR3 totals 17 residues. Germline lookup yields CDR1 MNHEY and CDR2 SVGAGI. This sample's TCRbeta library carried unique molecular identifier barcodes. TCRdb independently ran MiXCR on the PCR reads; one entry per CDR3 protein. The sample records about 610,000 distinct CDR3 sequences, roughly 10% being singletons. This TCR was sampled from a human donor who donated a stem cell graft to a child with acute myeloid leukemia. The sample was PBMCs from the stem cell graft donor, taken from the stem cell graft. The chain couples TRBV6-5 to TRBJ1-4; the D is unclear. DNA of the CDR3: TGTGCCAGCAGTTACTCGTCCAGCCTGATCGGGGATGAAAAACTGTTTTTT. It is translated as CASSYSSSLIGDEKLFF.